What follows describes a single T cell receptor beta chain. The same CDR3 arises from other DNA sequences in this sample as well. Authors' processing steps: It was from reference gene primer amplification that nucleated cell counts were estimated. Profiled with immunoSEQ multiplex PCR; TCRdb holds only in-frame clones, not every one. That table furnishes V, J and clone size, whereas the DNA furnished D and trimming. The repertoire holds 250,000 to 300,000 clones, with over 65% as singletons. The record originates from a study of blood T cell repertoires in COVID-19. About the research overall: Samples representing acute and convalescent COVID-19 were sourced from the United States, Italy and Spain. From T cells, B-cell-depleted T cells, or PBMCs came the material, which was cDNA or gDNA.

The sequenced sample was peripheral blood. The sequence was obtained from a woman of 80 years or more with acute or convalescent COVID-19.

The CDR3 loop reads CASSLSSYEQYF. CDR3 nucleotide sequence: TGTGCCAGCAGTCTCAGCTCCTACGAGCAGTACTTC. The chain is built from TRBV7-9 and TRBJ2-7; D is ambiguous. The V end was cut by 6 bases, the J end by 0 bases, with 6 bases between. CDR1 is SEHNR, CDR2 FQNEAQ, per germline (reference sequence). CDR3 size: 12 residues.